This T cell receptor (beta chain) was profiled in a study of shared T cell receptors in the human thymus. Sequencing used immunoSEQ multiplex PCR; TCRdb keeps in-frame clones, though not all of them. The table records approximately 730,000 clones, over 75% of them present only once. This CDR3 contains 16 residues. Trimming at V came to 7 bases and at J to 0 bases, leaving 11 bases not matched to a gene. Germline values: CDR1 SGHRS, CDR2 YFSETQ. The same specimen was also included in a second study, on human thymus T cells. From that second work: Thymus tissue was removed during corrective cardiac surgery. It looked as if thymic and blood repertoires used V and J genes in a biased way.

The J gene is TRBJ1-1, the V gene TRBV5-1, with 8 bases that match TRBD1. This clonotype was sampled from a girl under two years old with a congenital heart defect. Source material: thymocytes. This chain's CDR3 is CASRSGTGTMNTEAFF. The CDR3 nucleotides read TGCGCCAGCCGATCCGGGACAGGCACCATGAACACTGAAGCTTTCTTT.